The 30 T cell receptor beta chains below come from one sample, sequenced in a study of control samples from healthy donors and cancer patients. Here immunoSEQ multiplex PCR was the method, and the copy in TCRdb shows in-frame clones only, minus some. The sample lists around 130,000 clones, approximately 91% occurring once. The sequenced sample consisted of blood. The source is a man over 45 in good health.

This clone was counted only a few times. Other nucleotide sequences in the sample specify the same CDR3. CDR3 nucleotide sequence: TGCGCCAGCAGCCACTCGACAGGGGGCAACACTGAAGCTTTCTTT. It yields the protein CASSHSTGGNTEAFF. The chain recombines TRBV4-1 with TRBJ1-1; 10 bases are a match to TRBD1. The junction had 3 bases not matched to a gene; V was cut back by 3 bases and J by 2 bases. Germline V gene sequence: CDR1 MGHRA, CDR2 YSYEKL. The CDR3 consists of 15 residues.

This rearrangement joins TRBV10-3 to TRBJ2-1; 8 positions match TRBD2. The CDR3 sequence is 14 residues long. V lost 10 bases and J lost 7; bases outside the gene matches: 12. CDR1 is ENHRY, CDR2 SYGVKD, per germline. The CDR3 region is CATGPGLVRNEQFF. CDR3 nucleotides: TGTGCCACCGGGCCGGGACTAGTTCGTAATGAGCAGTTCTTC.

CDR3 bases: TGTGCCACCAGCAGCTCCCAGGGGAGCCGATTAATCTTCTACGAGCAGTACTTC. It encodes CATSSSQGSRLIFYEQYF. The chain couples TRBV15 to TRBJ2-7; the D gene is possibly TRBD1 (6 bases). The CDR3 length is 18 residues. Germline lookup yields CDR1 LNHNV and CDR2 YYDKDF (reference sequence). Trimming cost V 3 bases and J 3 bases, with 24 bases left between them.

The chain employs TRBV7-8 and TRBJ2-1; weak D call: TRBD2 (6 bases). The germline CDR1 and CDR2 sequences are SGHVS and FQNEAQ. V was pared by 4 bases and J by 5 bases, with 18 bases between. The CDR3 sequence is 16 residues long. The DNA for the CDR3 is TGTGCCAGCAGCTGGCCCCGATTGCGGGGAGACAATGAGCAGTTCTTC. As protein: CASSWPRLRGDNEQFF.

The chain employs TRBV13 and TRBJ2-7; D remains unclear. The CDR3 has 15 residues. CDR1 is PRHDT and CDR2 is FYEKMQ in the germline V gene (reference sequence). With 4 bases removed from V and 5 bases from J, the gap between germline ends came to 18 bases. The DNA of the CDR3 is TGTGCCAGCAGCTCCACTCCGAGCCGCGGCCACGAGCAGTACTTC. Protein: CASSSTPSRGHEQYF.

The chain links TRBV5-6 to TRBJ2-7, with D uncertain. The V gene's germline CDR1 is SGHDT and CDR2 YYEEEE. With 0 bases removed from V and 1 base from J, the gap between germline ends came to 5 bases. The CDR3 covers 13 residues. Written as DNA, the CDR3 is TGTGCCAGCAGCTTGGGTCGTTCCTACGAGCAGTACTTC. Translation: CASSLGRSYEQYF.

V and J are TRBV6-6 and TRBJ1-3; D is ambiguous. The germline V gene encodes CDR1 MNHNY and CDR2 SVGAGI (reference sequence). The V gene lost 2 bases and the J gene lost 3 bases, with 11 bases spanning the gap. CDR3 length: 15 residues. The CDR3 loop reads CASSYGVPSGNTIYF. Written as DNA, the CDR3 is TGTGCCAGCAGTTACGGGGTTCCTAGTGGAAACACCATATATTTT.

The chain is built from TRBV11-2 and TRBJ1-6, with D unclear. The CDR3 consists of 14 residues. Trimming shortened V by 1 base and J by 11 bases, and 12 bases separated the two germline ends. In germline, CDR1 is SGHAT, CDR2 FQNNGV. The CDR3 bases are TGTGCCAGCAGCTTAGTAGTTTCGGAGACACCCCTCCACTTT. Protein: CASSLVVSETPLHF.

This chain joins TRBV4-1 and TRBJ1-2; tentatively, D is TRBD1 (5 bases). With 4 bases removed from V and 6 bases from J, the gap between germline ends came to 18 bases. The CDR3 runs to 15 residues. The germline CDR1 and CDR2 sequences are MGHRA and YSYEKL. CDR3 protein: CASSLQGAGINGYTF. CDR3 DNA: TGCGCCAGCAGCCTACAAGGTGCAGGGATTAATGGCTACACCTTC.

The table lists this clone with many counts. This chain connects TRBV2 to TRBJ2-7, with D uncertain. The CDR3 is 14 amino acids. Trimming removed 6 bases at V and 2 bases at J, with 14 bases between. Germline lookup yields CDR1 SNHLY and CDR2 FYNNEI. CDR3 in amino acids: CASRRSWMTYEQYF. Written as DNA, the CDR3 is TGTGCCAGCAGGAGGTCCTGGATGACCTACGAGCAGTACTTC.

This sequence joins TRBV5-4 and TRBJ2-5, with D unclear. Germline CDR1 is SGHNT and CDR2 is YYREEE (reference sequence). Trimming removed 1 base at V and 5 bases at J, with 9 bases between. The CDR3 loop spans 13 amino acids. CDR3 sequence reads: CASSLTGRETQYF. The CDR3 region has the DNA TGTGCCAGCAGCTTGACCGGGCGGGAGACCCAGTACTTC.

This chain joins TRBV5-1 and TRBJ1-6; possibly TRBD1 for D (5 bases). Germline lookup yields CDR1 SGHRS and CDR2 YFSETQ. The CDR3 consists of 15 residues. Trimming cost V 4 bases and J 6 bases, with 14 bases left between them. CDR3 sequence reads: CASSPTGTTNSPLHF. For the CDR3, the DNA is TGCGCCAGCAGCCCGACCGGGACTACTAATTCACCCCTCCACTTT. The full variable domain, rest sourced from reference TRBV5-1 and TRBJ1-6, is KAGVTQTPRYLIKTRGQQVTLSCSPISGHRSVSWYQQTPGQGLQFLFEYFSETQRNKGNFPGRFSGRQFSNSRSEMNVSTLELGDSALYLCASSPTGTTNSPLHFGNGTRLTVT.

The chain couples TRBV11-2 to TRBJ2-2; D unresolved. This CDR3 is built from 15 residues. Germline V gives CDR1 SGHAT, CDR2 FQNNGV. V lost 0 bases to trimming and J lost 6 bases, with 11 bases between them. The CDR3 sequence is CASSLDFSGPGELFF. The CDR3 DNA follows: TGTGCCAGCAGCTTAGATTTCTCGGGTCCCGGGGAGCTGTTTTTT.

V is TRBV28 and J is TRBJ2-3; the D is unclear. CDR3 size: 16 residues. V lost 2 bases to trimming and J lost 3 bases, with 15 bases between them. Germline lookup yields CDR1 MDHEN and CDR2 SYDVKM. CDR3 amino acids: CASSLNPDWVTDTQYF. DNA for the CDR3: TGTGCCAGCAGTTTAAACCCAGATTGGGTTACAGATACGCAGTATTTT.

J is TRBJ2-3 and V is TRBV5-1, with a weak D call TRBD1 (5 bases). Between the trimmed V and J ends, which lost 5 bases and 3 bases, there was a span of 16 bases. This CDR3 region has 15 residues. In germline, CDR1 is SGHRS, CDR2 YFSETQ. CDR3 sequence reads: CASRLGQAGTDTQYF. The CDR3 region has the DNA TGCGCCAGCAGGTTAGGACAAGCAGGGACAGATACGCAGTATTTT.

The gene calls are TRBV9 and TRBJ1-1; D unresolved. Germline V gives CDR1 SGDLS, CDR2 YYNGEE. The CDR3 loop spans 15 amino acids. Trimming removed 4 bases at V and 8 bases at J, with 21 bases between. The CDR3 is CASSPDYSGRLEAFF. The CDR3 coding sequence is TGTGCCAGCAGCCCCGACTATAGCGGACGGCTAGAAGCTTTCTTT.

This rearrangement joins TRBV2 to TRBJ2-7; 8 bases align to TRBD1. The CDR3 is 15 residues long. Germline-derived CDR1 and CDR2 are SNHLY and FYNNEI. The trim removed 5 bases at V and 0 bases at J, leaving 6 bases unmatched. The CDR3 DNA reads as TGTGCCAGCAGTCCGGGACAGGCCTTCTCCTACGAGCAGTACTTC. Residues: CASSPGQAFSYEQYF.

The chain links TRBV5-4 to TRBJ1-6; D not resolved. V lost 4 bases to trimming and J lost 9 bases, with 17 bases between them. CDR3 length equals 15 residues. Germline V CDR1 and CDR2: SGHNT, YYREEE (reference sequence). This CDR3 is CASSDTRFGFSPLHF. The CDR3, as DNA: TGTGCCAGCAGCGACACCCGTTTCGGCTTTTCACCCCTCCACTTT.

V usage is TRBV7-9 and J usage is TRBJ1-1; D gene ambiguous. Trimming cost V 3 bases and J 1 base, with 3 bases left between them. CDR3 length equals 12 residues. Looked up from germline, CDR1 is SEHNR and CDR2 is FQNEAQ (reference sequence). The CDR3 region is CASSFGNTEAFF. The CDR3 nucleotides read TGTGCCAGCAGCTTTGGGAACACTGAAGCTTTCTTT.

This chain uses TRBV4-1 with TRBJ2-7, with D possibly being TRBD1 (6 bases). The V gene lost 4 bases and the J gene lost 2 bases, with 12 bases spanning the gap. Looked up from germline, CDR1 is MGHRA and CDR2 is YSYEKL. The CDR3 has 14 residues. CDR3 loop: CASSLEQGTYEQYF. As DNA, the CDR3 is TGCGCCAGCAGCCTGGAACAGGGAACCTACGAGCAGTACTTC.

This rearrangement joins TRBV6-5 to TRBJ1-3, with D hard to call. V lost 6 bases, J lost 0 bases, and 9 bases lay in between. Germline CDR1 MNHEY, CDR2 SVGAGI. The CDR3 runs 14 residues. CDR3 bases: TGTGCCAGCAGACCGGGTGGCTCTGGAAACACCATATATTTT. It translates to CASRPGGSGNTIYF.

Note on this clone: Other DNA sequences from this sample encode an identical CDR3 as well. The J gene is TRBJ1-5, the V gene TRBV2; a weak D match, TRBD1 (5 bases). The V and J ends lost 6 bases and 7 bases respectively, with 16 bases between them. CDR3 length: 14 residues. Germline CDR1 reads SNHLY; CDR2 reads FYNNEI. CDR3 residues: CASRGGRASQPQHF. For the CDR3, the DNA is TGTGCCAGCAGGGGGGGAAGGGCTAGCCAGCCCCAGCATTTT.

The chain combines TRBV21-1 with TRBJ1-5; TRBD1, as called in the table, went unchecked against the DNA. TRBV21-1 is classified as a pseudogene. The CDR3 has 15 residues. The CDR3 DNA reads TGTGCCAGCAGCAAAGCGGACAGGGCTCGTCAGCCCCAGCATTTT. Protein sequence: CASSKADRARQPQHF.

The CDR3 region has the DNA TGTGCCAGCAGTGGCCCTCGACTGGCGATCACAGATACGCAGTATTTT. It yields the protein CASSGPRLAITDTQYF. The chain combines TRBV6-1 with TRBJ2-3; D gene uncertain. From germline, CDR1 is MNHNS and CDR2 SASEGT. This CDR3 comprises 16 residues. Deletions cut 4 bases from V and 2 bases from J, with 16 bases between.

V usage is TRBV7-3 and J usage is TRBJ2-1, with 7 bases that match TRBD2. CDR3 size: 16 residues. The junction had 6 bases not matched to a gene; V was cut back by 2 bases and J by 2 bases. Per the germline V gene, CDR1 is SGHTA and CDR2 is FQGTGA. For the CDR3, the DNA is TGTGCCAGCAGCTTACTTGGCGGGGGTACCTACAATGAGCAGTTCTTC. Its protein product is CASSLLGGGTYNEQFF.

The chain links TRBV28 to TRBJ2-3; TRBD2 is a possible D gene (5 bases). There are 17 residues in the CDR3. Germline V CDR1 and CDR2: MDHEN, SYDVKM. Trimming shortened V by 4 bases and J by 6 bases, and 23 bases separated the two germline ends. The CDR3 sequence: CASSSPLNYARGDTQYF. CDR3 nucleotide sequence: TGTGCCAGCAGTTCTCCCCTAAATTATGCTAGAGGGGATACGCAGTATTTT.

The chain uses TRBV2 and TRBJ2-2, with 13 bases lining up with TRBD2. Per the germline V gene, CDR1 is SNHLY and CDR2 is FYNNEI. J lost 8 bases, V lost 6 bases, and 12 bases had no gene match. CDR3 size: 17 residues. The CDR3 coding sequence is TGTGCCAGCAGGCCCACTAGCGGGGGGGCTCCCTGGGGGGAGCTGTTTTTT. This encodes CASRPTSGGAPWGELFF.

V and J are TRBV7-7 and TRBJ2-1; 8 positions agree with TRBD2. Unmatched junction bases numbered 8, after V lost 5 bases and J lost 5 bases. Germline CDR1 SSHAT, CDR2 FNYEAQ (reference sequence). The CDR3 spans 15 residues. The CDR3 DNA reads as TGTGCCAGCAGCACTGGGAGCGGGGGAAACAATGAGCAGTTCTTC. Its translation is CASSTGSGGNNEQFF.

The genes are TRBV11-2 and TRBJ1-2, with D perhaps TRBD1 (5 bases). V was clipped by 2 bases and J by 3 bases, with 13 bases between them. Germline CDR1 SGHAT, CDR2 FQNNGV. The length of the CDR3 is 15 residues. CDR3 bases: TGTGCCAGCAGCTTACAGGGTTTCCCCTACTATGGCTACACCTTC. Its translation is CASSLQGFPYYGYTF.

This clone was detected only a few times. The chain couples TRBV7-3 to TRBJ2-5; no definite D call. V lost 1 base and J lost 3, with 18 bases in between. Germline assignment: CDR1 SGHTA and CDR2 FQGTGA. There are 17 residues in the CDR3. The CDR3 DNA follows: TGTGCCAGCAGCTTAAAAGGCGCTGAAGTGGGGAAAGAGACCCAGTACTTC. It translates to CASSLKGAEVGKETQYF.